This T cell receptor (beta chain) was recovered during a study of blood T cell repertoires in COVID-19. Across the whole study: COVID-19 samples, acute and convalescent, were from the United States, Italy and Spain. From T cells, B-cell-depleted T cells, or PBMCs came the material, which was cDNA or gDNA.

Looked up from germline, CDR1 is MNHEY and CDR2 is SMNVEV (reference sequence). CDR3 length: 13 amino acids. The V end was cut by 1 base, the J end by 6 bases, with 10 bases between. Each participant's cohort was designated according to participant-reported clinical history. The authors' processing: It was from reference gene primer amplification that nucleated cell counts were estimated. Profiled with immunoSEQ multiplex PCR; TCRdb holds only in-frame clones, not every one. V and J calls and clone size are those listed in that table; D and trimming were worked out from the DNA. The data contain 250,000 to 350,000 clones, approximately 85% of them singletons.

This sequence was found in a woman in her twenties or thirties who had recovered from COVID-19. This chain joins TRBV27 and TRBJ2-7, with D maybe TRBD2 (5 bases). The sequenced material came from PBMCs or T cells enriched from blood (not recorded which). Here the CDR3 DNA reads TGTGCCAGCAGTTTATATGGGGAGTTCGAGCAGTACTTC. It codes for CASSLYGEFEQYF.